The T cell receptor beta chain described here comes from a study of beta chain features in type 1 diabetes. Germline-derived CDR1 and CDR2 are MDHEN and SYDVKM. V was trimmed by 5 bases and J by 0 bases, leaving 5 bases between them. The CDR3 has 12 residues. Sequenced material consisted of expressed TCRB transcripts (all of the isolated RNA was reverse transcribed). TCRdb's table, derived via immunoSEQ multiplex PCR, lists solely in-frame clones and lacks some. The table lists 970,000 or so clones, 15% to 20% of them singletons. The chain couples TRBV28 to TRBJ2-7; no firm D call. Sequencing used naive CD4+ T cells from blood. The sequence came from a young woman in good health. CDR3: CASSVYSYEQYF. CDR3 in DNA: TGTGCCAGCAGTGTTTACTCCTACGAGCAGTACTTC.